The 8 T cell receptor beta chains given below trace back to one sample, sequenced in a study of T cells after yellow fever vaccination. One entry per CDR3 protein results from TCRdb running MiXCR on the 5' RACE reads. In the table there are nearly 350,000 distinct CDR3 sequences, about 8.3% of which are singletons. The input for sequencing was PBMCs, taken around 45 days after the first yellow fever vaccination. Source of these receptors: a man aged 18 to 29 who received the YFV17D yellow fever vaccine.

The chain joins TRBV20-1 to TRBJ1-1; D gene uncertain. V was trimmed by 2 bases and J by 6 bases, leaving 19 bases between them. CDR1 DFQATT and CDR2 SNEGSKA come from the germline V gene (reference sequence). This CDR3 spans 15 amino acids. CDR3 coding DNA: TGCAGTGCTAGAACCCCCCGTCGAAGTAGAGCTGAAGCTTTCTTT. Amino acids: CSARTPRRSRAEAFF.

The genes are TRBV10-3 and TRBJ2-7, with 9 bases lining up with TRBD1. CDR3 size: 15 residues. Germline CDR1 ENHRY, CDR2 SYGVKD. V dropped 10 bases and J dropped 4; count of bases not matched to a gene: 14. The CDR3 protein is CATLGSRDRVYEQYF. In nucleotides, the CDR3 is TGTGCCACCCTGGGCTCCCGGGACAGGGTATACGAGCAGTACTTC.

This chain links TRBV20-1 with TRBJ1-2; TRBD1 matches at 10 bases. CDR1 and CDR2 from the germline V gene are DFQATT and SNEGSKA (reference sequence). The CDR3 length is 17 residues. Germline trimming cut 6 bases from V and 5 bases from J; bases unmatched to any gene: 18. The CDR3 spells CSAPSSGTGAQPYGYTF. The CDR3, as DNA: TGCAGTGCGCCCTCCTCCGGGACAGGGGCGCAACCATATGGCTACACCTTC.

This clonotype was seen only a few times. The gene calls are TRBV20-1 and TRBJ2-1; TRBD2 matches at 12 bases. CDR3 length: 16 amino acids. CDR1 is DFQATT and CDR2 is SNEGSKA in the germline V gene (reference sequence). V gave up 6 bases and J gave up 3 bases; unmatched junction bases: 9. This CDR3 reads CSARTSGALFYNEQFF. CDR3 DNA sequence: TGCAGTGCAAGGACTAGCGGGGCCCTTTTCTACAATGAGCAGTTCTTC.

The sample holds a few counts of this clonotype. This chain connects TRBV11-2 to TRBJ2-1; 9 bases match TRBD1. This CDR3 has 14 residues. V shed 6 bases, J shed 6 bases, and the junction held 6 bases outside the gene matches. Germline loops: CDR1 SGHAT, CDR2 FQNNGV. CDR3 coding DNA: TGTGCCAGCAGGAGTCCGGGACAGGGCAATGAGCAGTTCTTC. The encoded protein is CASRSPGQGNEQFF.

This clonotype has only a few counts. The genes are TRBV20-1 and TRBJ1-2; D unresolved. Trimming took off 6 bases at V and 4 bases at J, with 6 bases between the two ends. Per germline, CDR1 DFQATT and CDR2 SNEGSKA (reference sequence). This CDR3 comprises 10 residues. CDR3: CSAGSYGYTF. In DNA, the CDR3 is TGCAGTGCGGGGAGCTATGGCTACACCTTC.

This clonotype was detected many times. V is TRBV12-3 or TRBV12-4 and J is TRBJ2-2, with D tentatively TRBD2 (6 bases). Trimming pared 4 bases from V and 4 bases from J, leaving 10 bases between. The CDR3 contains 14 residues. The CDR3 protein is CASSSPGGTGELFF. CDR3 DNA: TGTGCCAGCAGTTCGCCCGGGGGCACCGGGGAGCTGTTTTTT.

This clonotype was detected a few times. The CDR3 DNA reads as TGTGCCAGCAGTGGCAAACGAAGGGGTGGCAGGGGGAGCTCCTACGAGCAGTACTTC. This translates into CASSGKRRGGRGSSYEQYF. This chain joins TRBV25-1 and TRBJ2-7; 7 nucleotides agree with TRBD1. The CDR3 has 19 amino acids. Germline lookup yields CDR1 MGHDK and CDR2 SYGVNS. The V segment lost 4 bases and the J segment 0 bases; nucleotides outside the gene matches: 18.